A single sample gave rise to the 11 T cell receptor beta chains below, sequenced in a study of post-analysis software for immune sequencing data. For these TCRs, the target antigens are not known. Sequencing libraries made from TCR beta cDNA carried unique molecular identifiers. TCRdb ran MiXCR on the PCR reads and lists one entry per CDR3 protein. The sample lists about 540,000 distinct CDR3 sequences; approximately 31% were seen once. Study-level points and caveats: Roughly 5 TRBV segments, including TRBV5-6, TRBV5-1 and TRBV20-1, were more frequent in patients than controls.

The sequenced material came from blood. Receptors were obtained from a girl aged 2-17 years with multiple sclerosis.

The gene calls are TRBV14 and TRBJ2-1; maybe TRBD2 (7 bases). The V gene's germline CDR1 is SGHDN and CDR2 FVKESK. V was trimmed by 3 bases and J by 6 bases, leaving 15 bases between them. The CDR3 is made up of 15 amino acids. The CDR3 loop reads CASSHSGGAGNEQFF. CDR3 in DNA: TGTGCCAGCAGCCATAGTGGGGGGGCTGGCAATGAGCAGTTCTTC.

A few counts support this clonotype. The J gene is TRBJ1-2, the V gene TRBV12-3 or TRBV12-4; D gene uncertain. The CDR3 has 15 residues. V was shortened by 1 base and J by 4 bases, with 13 bases between the two germline ends. The CDR3 DNA reads as TGTGCCAGCAGTTTAGGGACGGGCAGAACCTATGGCTACACCTTC. As protein: CASSLGTGRTYGYTF.

The rearrangement uses TRBV12-3 or TRBV12-4 and TRBJ2-7; 9 bases are shared with TRBD2. CDR3 length: 16 residues. V lost 5 bases to trimming and J lost 7 bases; unmatched junction nucleotides: 15. In nucleotides, the CDR3 is TGTGCCAGCAGTCCAACTAGCGGGCCTTCCTACAATGAGCAGTACTTC. It codes for CASSPTSGPSYNEQYF.

The chain recombines TRBV7-9 with TRBJ2-1, with D unresolved. This CDR3 has 15 residues. Germline loops: CDR1 SEHNR, CDR2 FQNEAQ (reference sequence). V was clipped by 3 bases and J by 7 bases, with 16 bases between them. In nucleotides, the CDR3 is TGTGCCAGCAGCTTTAGACGGATGGGCGTAAATGAGCAGTTCTTC. It yields the protein CASSFRRMGVNEQFF.

The chain links TRBV3-1 to TRBJ1-5, with unresolved D. The CDR3 consists of 15 residues. V lost 4 bases to trimming and J lost 0 bases, with 10 bases between them. Germline loops: CDR1 LGHDT, CDR2 YNNKEL (reference sequence). CDR3 amino acids: CASSPTAYSNQPQHF. The DNA for the CDR3 is TGTGCCAGCAGCCCCACAGCCTATAGCAATCAGCCCCAGCATTTT.

V is TRBV5-1 and J is TRBJ2-6, with D unresolved. The germline V gene encodes CDR1 SGHRS and CDR2 YFSETQ. The CDR3 length is 13 residues. With 3 bases removed from V and 4 bases from J, the gap between germline ends came to 5 bases. Written as DNA, the CDR3 is TGCGCCAGCAGCTCTCGGGGGGCCAACGTCCTGACTTTC. Its protein product is CASSSRGANVLTF.

The J gene is TRBJ2-3, the V gene TRBV7-2, with 10 bases fitting TRBD2. From germline, CDR1 is SGHTA and CDR2 FQGNSA. V shed 4 bases and J 5 bases; nucleotides not matched to a gene: 6. This CDR3 has 15 residues. CDR3 sequence (DNA): TGTGCCAGCAGCTCCGAGCGGGGGGGCTTAGATACGCAGTATTTT. Amino acid sequence: CASSSERGGLDTQYF. The whole variable domain, filled in from reference TRBV7-2 and TRBJ2-3, reads GAGVSQSPSNKVTEKGKDVELRCDPISGHTALYWYRQSLGQGLEFLIYFQGNSAPDKSGLPSDRFSAERTGGSVSTLTIQRTQQEDSAVYLCASSSERGGLDTQYFGPGTRLTVL.

J is TRBJ2-3 and V is TRBV29-1, with D unclear. V dropped 2 bases and J dropped 2 bases, with 14 bases sitting between them. Looked up from germline, CDR1 is SQVTM and CDR2 is ANQGSEA. CDR3 size: 15 residues. CDR3 amino acids: CSVERGRSPTDTQYF. The CDR3 coding sequence is TGCAGCGTTGAAAGAGGCAGGAGCCCCACAGATACGCAGTATTTT.

This clonotype was counted between two and nine times. This chain joins TRBV28 and TRBJ1-5, with D possibly being TRBD1 (5 bases). Deletions cut 3 bases from V and 3 bases from J, with 12 bases between. CDR1 and CDR2 (germline): MDHEN, SYDVKM. This CDR3 region has 15 residues. The CDR3, as DNA: TGTGCCAGCAGTTTCAGGGTGATCCCCAATCAGCCCCAGCATTTT. Amino acids: CASSFRVIPNQPQHF.

This clonotype was counted a few times. The chain is built from TRBV28 and TRBJ2-7; D not certain. This CDR3 has 14 amino acids. Germline CDR1 is MDHEN and CDR2 is SYDVKM. V lost 1 base to trimming and J lost 0 bases, with 7 bases between them. The CDR3 here is CASSLLMSSYEQYF. The CDR3 DNA sequence: TGTGCCAGCAGTTTATTAATGAGCTCCTACGAGCAGTACTTC.

This chain connects TRBV9 to TRBJ1-4; possibly TRBD1 for D (5 bases). The V gene's germline CDR1 is SGDLS and CDR2 YYNGEE. The CDR3 extends over 14 amino acids. The V end was cut by 0 bases, the J end by 8 bases, with 11 bases between. The CDR3 DNA reads TGTGCCAGCAGCGTAGTCGGTCGGGGGGAAAAACTGTTTTTT. As protein: CASSVVGRGEKLFF.